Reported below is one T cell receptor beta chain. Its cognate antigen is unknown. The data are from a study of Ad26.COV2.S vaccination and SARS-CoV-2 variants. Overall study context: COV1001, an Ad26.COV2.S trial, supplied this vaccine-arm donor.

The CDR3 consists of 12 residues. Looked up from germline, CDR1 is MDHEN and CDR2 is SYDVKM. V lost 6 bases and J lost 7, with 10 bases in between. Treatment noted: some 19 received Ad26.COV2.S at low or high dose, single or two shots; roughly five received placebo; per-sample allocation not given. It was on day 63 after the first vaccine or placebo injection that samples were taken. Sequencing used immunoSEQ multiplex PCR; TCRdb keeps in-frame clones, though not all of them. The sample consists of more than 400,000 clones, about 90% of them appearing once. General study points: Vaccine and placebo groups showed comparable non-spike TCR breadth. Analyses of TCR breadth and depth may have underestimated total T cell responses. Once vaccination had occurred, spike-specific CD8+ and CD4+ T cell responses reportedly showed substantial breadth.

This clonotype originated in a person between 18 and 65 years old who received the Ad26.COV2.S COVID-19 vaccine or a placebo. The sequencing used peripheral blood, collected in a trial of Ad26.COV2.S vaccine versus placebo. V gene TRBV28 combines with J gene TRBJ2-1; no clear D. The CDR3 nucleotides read TGTGCCAGCAGCAATCAGGAGAATGAGCAGTTCTTC. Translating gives CASSNQENEQFF.